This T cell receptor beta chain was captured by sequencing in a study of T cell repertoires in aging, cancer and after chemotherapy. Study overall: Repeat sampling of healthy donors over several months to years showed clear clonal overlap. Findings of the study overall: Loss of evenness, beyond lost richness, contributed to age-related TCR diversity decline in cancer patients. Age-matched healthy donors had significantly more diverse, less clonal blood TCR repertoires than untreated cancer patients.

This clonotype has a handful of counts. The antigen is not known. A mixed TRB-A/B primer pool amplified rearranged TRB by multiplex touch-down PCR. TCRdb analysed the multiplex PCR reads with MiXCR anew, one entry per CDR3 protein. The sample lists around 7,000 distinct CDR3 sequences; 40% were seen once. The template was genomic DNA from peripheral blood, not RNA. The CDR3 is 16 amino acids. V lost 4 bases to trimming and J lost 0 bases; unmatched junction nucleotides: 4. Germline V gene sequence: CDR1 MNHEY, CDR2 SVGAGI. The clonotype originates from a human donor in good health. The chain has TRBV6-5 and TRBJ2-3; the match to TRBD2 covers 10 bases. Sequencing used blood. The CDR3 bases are TGTGCCAGCAGTTCCTTTAGCGGGGGGAGCACAGATACGCAGTATTTT. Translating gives CASSSFSGGSTDTQYF.